The 13 T cell receptor beta chains in this list originate from one sample, sequenced in a study. TCRdb reprocessed the 5' RACE reads via MiXCR and lists one record per CDR3 protein. The table lists about 55,000 distinct CDR3 sequences, about 15% of them singletons, with 2% to 2.5% in the top ten. The specimen was naive CD4+ T cells sorted from blood. Noted subset: naive CD4+ T cells, CD4+CD45RA+CD25-. Receptor source: a female donor with breast cancer.

This rearrangement joins TRBV28 to TRBJ1-5; possibly TRBD1 for D (5 bases). V lost 5 bases, J lost 9 bases, and 8 bases lay in between. Germline lookup yields CDR1 MDHEN and CDR2 SYDVKM. The CDR3 contains 11 residues. DNA for the CDR3: TGTGCCAGCAGTCAGGGTACGCCCCAGCATTTT. Protein product: CASSQGTPQHF.

This clonotype was seen a few times. V gene TRBV12-3 or TRBV12-4 combines with J gene TRBJ2-7; no clear D. The CDR3 has 14 residues. Deletions cut 6 bases from V and 2 bases from J, with 14 bases between. CDR3 bases: TGTGCCAGCAGGGGGTCGCGGCGCACCTACGAGCAGTACTTC. Translated: CASRGSRRTYEQYF.

The J gene is TRBJ1-2, the V gene TRBV5-6; TRBD1 aligns across 12 bases. In germline, CDR1 is SGHDT, CDR2 YYEEEE. This CDR3 spans 16 amino acids. Trimming at V came to 4 bases and at J to 0 bases, leaving 4 bases not matched to a gene. CDR3 DNA sequence: TGTGCCAGCAGCGGAGGGACAGGGGGCTCTAACTATGGCTACACCTTC. Its translation: CASSGGTGGSNYGYTF.

The chain links TRBV12-3 or TRBV12-4 to TRBJ1-2; 7 bases line up with TRBD1. V dropped 3 bases and J dropped 8; count of bases not matched to a gene: 6. The CDR3 sequence is 13 residues long. The CDR3 is CASSFVQGSGYTF. The CDR3 DNA reads as TGTGCCAGCAGTTTCGTACAGGGGAGCGGCTACACCTTC.

A word on this clonotype: A junction end diverges from the germline sequence, so it may reflect a read error. The rearrangement joins TRBV29-1 to TRBJ2-3, with 11 bases aligning to TRBD2. The germline V gene has CDR1 SQVTM and CDR2 ANQGSEA. CDR3 length: 16 amino acids. The CDR3 here is CSIDDAGTSGSYTQYF. The CDR3 coding sequence is TGCAGCATTGATGATGCCGGGACTAGCGGTTCATATACGCAGTATTTT.

On this clonotype itself: Germline and junction disagree at one end, which may indicate a read error. The V call is TRBV5-6, the J call TRBJ1-1, with 10 bases matching TRBD1. The CDR3 has 16 amino acids. Germline V lookup: CDR1 SGHDT, CDR2 YYEEEE. The CDR3 loop reads CASRWTGGVANTGAFF. The CDR3 nucleotides read TGTGCCAGCAGATGGACAGGGGGGGTTGCGAACACTGGAGCTTTCTTT.

This clonotype turned up a few times. The chain couples TRBV20-1 to TRBJ2-2; tentatively, D is TRBD1 (5 bases). The CDR3 length is 15 residues. From germline, CDR1 is DFQATT and CDR2 SNEGSKA (reference sequence). The V end was cut by 2 bases, the J end by 5 bases, with 15 bases between. The CDR3 reads CSARRGWQETGELFF. The CDR3 coding sequence is TGCAGTGCTAGAAGGGGCTGGCAGGAAACCGGGGAGCTGTTTTTT.

This chain uses TRBV7-9 with TRBJ2-7; TRBD1 agrees at 9 bases. The V and J ends lost 5 bases and 7 bases, in that order; junction bases with no gene match: 6. CDR1 is SEHNR and CDR2 is FQNEAQ in the germline V gene (reference sequence). This CDR3 spans 13 amino acids. CDR3 loop: CASSPQGAQEQYF. CDR3 sequence (DNA): TGTGCCAGCAGCCCACAGGGGGCGCAGGAGCAGTACTTC.

The table lists this clonotype with a few counts. J is TRBJ1-6 and V is TRBV5-5, with D possibly being TRBD1 (5 bases). The CDR3 spans 14 residues. CDR1 is SGHKS and CDR2 is YYEKEE in the germline V gene (reference sequence). V was pared by 2 bases and J by 5 bases, with 8 bases between. The CDR3, as DNA: TGTGCCAGCAGCTTAATACAGGATAATTCACCCCTCCACTTT. It encodes CASSLIQDNSPLHF.

This clonotype was counted at least ten times. This chain joins TRBV5-1 and TRBJ2-2; no definite D call. Germline V gives CDR1 SGHRS, CDR2 YFSETQ. The CDR3 spans 15 residues. The V gene lost 0 bases and the J gene lost 0 bases, with 6 bases spanning the gap. The CDR3 region has the DNA TGCGCCAGCAGCTTGGCTGCAGCGAACACCGGGGAGCTGTTTTTT. Its translation: CASSLAAANTGELFF.

Note on this clonotype: An end of the junction differs from the germline gene, which may be a read error. The V call is TRBV9, the J call TRBJ2-5; 10 bases map to TRBD2. Germline V gene lookup returns CDR1 SGDLS and CDR2 YYNGEE. This CDR3 region has 15 residues. This chain's CDR3 is CASSVGTSGQETRYF. The CDR3 bases are TGTGCCAGCAGCGTAGGGACTAGCGGTCAAGAGACCCGGTACTTC. The full variable domain, rest sourced from reference TRBV9 and TRBJ2-5, is DSGVTQTPKHLITATGQRVTLRCSPRSGDLSVYWYQQSLDQGLQFLIQYYNGEERAKGNILERFSAQQFPDLHSELNLSSLELGDSALYFCASSVGTSGQETRYFGPGTRLLVL.

The chain uses TRBV7-2 and TRBJ2-1, with D tentatively TRBD2 (6 bases). The CDR3 has 14 amino acids. Germline CDR1 SGHTA, CDR2 FQGNSA. The germline V and J ends were trimmed by 3 bases and 10 bases, with 16 bases remaining between them. The CDR3 reads CASSFGSVETEQFF. The DNA of the CDR3 is TGTGCCAGCAGCTTCGGGAGTGTGGAAACAGAGCAGTTCTTC.

This clonotype occurred a few times. The rearrangement links TRBV25-1 to TRBJ2-1; D is uncertain. Germline lookup yields CDR1 MGHDK and CDR2 SYGVNS. The CDR3 totals 13 residues. V gave up 4 bases and J gave up 8 bases, with 12 bases separating them. CDR3: CASSGKTLDEQFF. CDR3 bases: TGTGCCAGCAGTGGAAAAACGTTGGATGAGCAGTTCTTC.